The 20 T cell receptor beta chains given below trace back to one sample, sequenced in a study of blood T cell repertoires in COVID-19. TCRdb keeps only in-frame clones here, not all; method: immunoSEQ multiplex PCR. This sample carries 250,000 to 300,000 clones, approximately 88% of them seen once, and the ten largest clones take 2% to 2.5%. The sample comprised peripheral blood. The receptors stem from a man aged 50 to 60 with acute or convalescent COVID-19.

CDR3 loop: CASSVQTVQAGELFF. The CDR3 coding sequence is TGTGCCAGTAGTGTACAGACAGTTCAAGCCGGGGAGCTGTTTTTT. V and J are TRBV19 and TRBJ2-2; perhaps TRBD1 as D (5 bases). Germline V gene data show CDR1 as LNHDA and CDR2 as SQIVND (reference sequence). V lost 5 bases to trimming and J lost 6 bases, with 16 bases between them. This CDR3 comprises 15 residues. The variable domain in full, with the rest retrieved from reference TRBV19 and TRBJ2-2, is DGGITQSPKYLFRKEGQNVTLSCEQNLNHDAMYWYRQDPGQGLRLIYYSQIVNDFQKGDIAEGYSVSREKKESFPLTVTSAQKNPTAFYLCASSVQTVQAGELFFGEGSRLTVL.

The CDR3 region has the DNA TGCAGCGAGGACAGCGGGGGTGAAGCTTTCTTT. Its protein is CSEDSGGEAFF. V is TRBV29-1 and J is TRBJ1-1; D is possibly TRBD1 (6 bases). The germline V gene encodes CDR1 SQVTM and CDR2 ANQGSEA. CDR3 length: 11 residues. Between the trimmed V and J ends, which lost 7 bases and 7 bases, there was a span of 13 bases.

The chain links TRBV7-3 to TRBJ2-7; 7 bases fit TRBD1. CDR3 size: 13 residues. V was clipped by 5 bases and J by 2 bases; unmatched bases: 3. The V gene's germline CDR1 is SGHTA and CDR2 FQGTGA. The CDR3 sequence is CASSLGTAYEQYF. The CDR3 DNA sequence: TGTGCCAGCAGCCTCGGGACAGCCTACGAGCAGTACTTC.

The genes are TRBV3-1 (or the pseudogene TRBV3-2) and TRBJ1-1; D may be TRBD1 (5 bases). The CDR3 runs to 12 residues. The germline V gene encodes CDR1 LGHDT and CDR2 YNNKEL (reference sequence). V was cut by 5 bases and J by 4 bases, with 8 bases left in between. The CDR3 spells CASSGGVTEAFF. Written as DNA, the CDR3 is TGTGCCAGCAGCGGGGGGGTCACTGAAGCTTTCTTT.

The J gene is TRBJ1-2, the V gene TRBV7-9; TRBD1 aligns across 7 bases. The length of the CDR3 is 15 residues. CDR1 SEHNR and CDR2 FQNEAQ come from the germline V gene (reference sequence). Unmatched junction bases numbered 7, after V lost 4 bases and J lost 2 bases. CDR3 in DNA: TGTGCCAGCAGCTCCATACCGGGACAGAACTATGGCTACACCTTC. Its translation is CASSSIPGQNYGYTF. The entire variable domain, with the rest obtained from reference TRBV7-9 and TRBJ1-2, is as follows: DTGVSQNPRHKITKRGQNVTFRCDPISEHNRLYWYRQTLGQGPEFLTYFQNEAQLEKSRLLSDRFSAERPKGSFSTLEIQRTEQGDSAMYLCASSSIPGQNYGYTFGSGTRLTVV.

The CDR3 sequence is CASKWTGRHTEAFF. The CDR3 DNA follows: TGTGCCAGCAAATGGACAGGGAGGCACACTGAAGCTTTCTTT. The V and J genes are TRBV6-5 and TRBJ1-1; 8 bases align to TRBD1. CDR1 is MNHEY and CDR2 is SVGAGI in the germline V gene. With V trimmed by 7 bases and J by 3 bases, 7 bases remained unmatched. The CDR3 covers 14 residues.

On this clone: This sample includes further DNA sequences coding for the same CDR3. The chain couples TRBV7-2 to TRBJ1-2, with D tentatively TRBD1 (6 bases). Germline loops: CDR1 SGHTA, CDR2 FQGNSA. The CDR3 is made up of 13 amino acids. Trimming removed 5 bases at V and 2 bases at J, with 9 bases between. CDR3 protein: CASSPDRNYGYTF. In DNA, the CDR3 is TGTGCCAGCAGCCCCGACAGGAACTATGGCTACACCTTC. The full variable domain, rest sourced from reference TRBV7-2 and TRBJ1-2, is GAGVSQSPSNKVTEKGKDVELRCDPISGHTALYWYRQSLGQGLEFLIYFQGNSAPDKSGLPSDRFSAERTGGSVSTLTIQRTQQEDSAVYLCASSPDRNYGYTFGSGTRLTVV.

The J gene is TRBJ2-7, the V gene TRBV18; the D gene is possibly TRBD2 (5 bases). The V gene lost 2 bases and the J gene lost 9 bases, with 17 bases spanning the gap. This CDR3 contains 14 residues. CDR1 is KGHSH, CDR2 LQKENI, per germline. The CDR3 DNA reads as TGTGCCAGCTCACCAGGTGACTACCCATCCCCGCAGTACTTC. It is translated as CASSPGDYPSPQYF.

The chain uses TRBV7-9 and TRBJ2-3; 7 positions match TRBD1. CDR3 length: 14 amino acids. CDR1 and CDR2 from the germline V gene are SEHNR and FQNEAQ (reference sequence). The J segment lost 6 bases and the V segment lost 5 bases, leaving 8 bases of the junction unmatched. CDR3 nucleotide sequence: TGTGCCAGCAGCCCTGGACAGGCGCGGGATACGCAGTATTTT. Translating gives CASSPGQARDTQYF.

This chain links TRBV5-5 with TRBJ2-5; no firm D call. The length of the CDR3 is 15 residues. Germline-derived CDR1 and CDR2 are SGHKS and YYEKEE (reference sequence). Trimming left V 5 bases short and J 1 base short, with 15 bases between. CDR3 sequence reads: CASRAVVGSQETQYF. The CDR3 DNA reads TGTGCCAGCAGAGCCGTTGTGGGCAGCCAAGAGACCCAGTACTTC.

This clone showed up just once. The chain combines TRBV19 with TRBJ2-2, with TRBD1 identical over 9 bases. Germline CDR1 LNHDA, CDR2 SQIVND (reference sequence). Germline trimming cut 5 bases from V and 6 bases from J; bases unmatched to any gene: 4. The CDR3 sequence is 14 residues long. CDR3 region: CASSARQGAGELFF. The CDR3 DNA reads as TGTGCCAGTAGTGCGCGACAGGGGGCCGGGGAGCTGTTTTTT. The variable domain in full, completed from reference TRBV19 and TRBJ2-2, reads DGGITQSPKYLFRKEGQNVTLSCEQNLNHDAMYWYRQDPGQGLRLIYYSQIVNDFQKGDIAEGYSVSREKKESFPLTVTSAQKNPTAFYLCASSARQGAGELFFGEGSRLTVL.

V and J are TRBV12-5 and TRBJ2-2, with 10 bases aligning to TRBD1. V lost 2 bases to trimming and J lost 4 bases; unmatched junction nucleotides: 7. CDR1 LGHNT and CDR2 FRNRAP come from the germline V gene. The CDR3 extends over 17 amino acids. CDR3 sequence (DNA): TGTGCTAGTGGTTTGAAAAGAGGGACAGGGGTCACCGGGGAGCTGTTTTTT. As protein: CASGLKRGTGVTGELFF.

The chain joins TRBV13 to TRBJ2-1; TRBD2 aligns across 12 bases. This CDR3 comprises 15 residues. The V and J ends lost 1 base and 9 bases, in that order; junction bases with no gene match: 4. Germline values: CDR1 PRHDT, CDR2 FYEKMQ (reference sequence). The CDR3 reads CASSLASGGASEQFF. DNA for the CDR3: TGTGCCAGCAGCTTAGCTAGCGGGGGGGCAAGTGAGCAGTTCTTC.

This chain links TRBV23-1 with TRBJ1-2, with D possibly being TRBD1 (6 bases). TRBV23-1 counts as an open reading frame of uncertain function. This CDR3 contains 15 residues. V gave up 3 bases and J gave up 3 bases, with 14 bases separating them. The CDR3 region has the DNA TGCGCCAGCAGTCATGGTGGGGCAGGGGACTATGGCTACACCTTC. This gives the protein CASSHGGAGDYGYTF.

The CDR3 region has the DNA TGTGCCAGTAGGCCCCGAGGGGACAGGGGGCTCGGCTATGGCTACACCTTC. Translated: CASRPRGDRGLGYGYTF. V is TRBV19 and J is TRBJ1-2, with 12 bases fitting TRBD1. The V and J ends lost 6 bases and 4 bases, in that order; junction bases with no gene match: 12. CDR1 and CDR2 (germline): LNHDA, SQIVND (reference sequence). The CDR3 totals 17 residues.

V usage is TRBV30 and J usage is TRBJ2-5; TRBD2 aligns across 12 bases. This CDR3 has 13 residues. The germline V gene has CDR1 GTSNPN and CDR2 SVGIG (reference sequence). The J segment lost 6 bases and the V segment lost 5 bases, leaving 4 bases of the junction unmatched. CDR3 residues: CAWATSGGQTQYF. CDR3 in DNA: TGTGCCTGGGCGACTAGCGGGGGTCAGACCCAGTACTTC.

This rearrangement joins TRBV19 to TRBJ2-7; TRBD2 agrees at 9 bases. The germline V gene has CDR1 LNHDA and CDR2 SQIVND (reference sequence). The CDR3 sequence is 15 residues long. J gave up 2 bases and V 5 bases, and 7 bases lay outside the gene matches. CDR3 DNA: TGTGCCAGTAGTGAGGGACTAGCTAGAACCTACGAGCAGTACTTC. Its protein is CASSEGLARTYEQYF.

V is TRBV7-2 and J is TRBJ2-7; TRBD2 agrees at 7 bases. The V and J ends lost 0 bases and 0 bases, in that order; junction bases with no gene match: 2. The CDR3 has 15 amino acids. The germline V gene encodes CDR1 SGHTA and CDR2 FQGNSA. In DNA form, the CDR3 reads TGTGCCAGCAGCTTAGCGGGGGGGAGCTCCTACGAGCAGTACTTC. Protein sequence: CASSLAGGSSYEQYF.

CDR3 sequence reads: CASTEPHTGELFF. The CDR3 coding sequence is TGCGCCAGCACCGAGCCGCACACCGGGGAGCTGTTTTTT. The rearrangement links TRBV10-2 to TRBJ2-2, with unresolved D. Looked up from germline, CDR1 is WSHSY and CDR2 is SAAADI. V was cut by 7 bases and J by 3 bases, with 9 bases left in between. The CDR3 runs 13 residues.

The chain has TRBV6-5 and TRBJ1-1; a possible D gene is TRBD1 (5 bases). Per germline, CDR1 MNHEY and CDR2 SVGAGI. Deletions cut 10 bases from V and 1 base from J, with 13 bases between. This CDR3 is 13 amino acids long. The CDR3: CATAGLANTEAFF. The CDR3 DNA sequence: TGTGCCACCGCGGGGCTAGCGAACACTGAAGCTTTCTTT.